Each of the 22 T cell receptor beta chains below was sequenced from the same sample in a study of shared clonotypes between healthy human individuals. The assay was immunoSEQ multiplex PCR, and TCRdb's table has in-frame clones only and misses some. This sample yields over 1.4 million clones, of which roughly 96% are seen a single time; over 1% belongs to the top ten. What was sequenced was naive CD4+ T cells sorted from blood. Described subset: CD45RA+ positively selected. Receptors originate from a man aged 30 to 45 in good health.

The V gene is TRBV10-3, the J gene TRBJ2-2; 15 nucleotides align to TRBD2. The CDR3 is 17 residues long. J gave up 0 bases and V 6 bases, and 2 bases lay outside the gene matches. Germline V lookup: CDR1 ENHRY, CDR2 SYGVKD. The chain's CDR3 is CAISGLAGGSNTGELFF. The CDR3, as DNA: TGTGCCATCAGCGGACTAGCGGGAGGGTCGAACACCGGGGAGCTGTTTTTT.

The CDR3 here is CASSFRGASGRSITDTQYF. Written as DNA, the CDR3 is TGTGCCAGCAGCTTTAGAGGGGCTAGCGGGCGCAGCATCACAGATACGCAGTATTTT. The chain couples TRBV13 to TRBJ2-3, with TRBD2 matching 8 bases. Germline assignment: CDR1 PRHDT and CDR2 FYEKMQ (reference sequence). CDR3 length: 19 residues. The V gene end was trimmed by 3 bases and the J gene end by 2 bases; junction bases not matched to a gene: 16.

To note about this clone: The sample carries other DNA sequences with the same CDR3. The chain employs TRBV2 and TRBJ2-3, with 9 bases lining up with TRBD1. Trimming removed 4 bases from V and 1 base from J; junction bases left unmatched: 3. This CDR3 has 15 amino acids. Per germline, CDR1 SNHLY and CDR2 FYNNEI. The CDR3 here is CASSGGQGGTDTQYF. The DNA of the CDR3 is TGTGCCAGCAGTGGGGGACAGGGTGGCACAGATACGCAGTATTTT.

The gene calls are TRBV7-3 and TRBJ2-1; 7 nucleotides match TRBD2. CDR1 SGHTA and CDR2 FQGTGA come from the germline V gene. Trimming removed 1 base from V and 6 bases from J; junction bases left unmatched: 6. This CDR3 has 15 residues. The DNA for the CDR3 is TGTGCCAGCAGCTTAATGCTAGCGGAGGGCAATGAGCAGTTCTTC. Translating it yields CASSLMLAEGNEQFF.

This clone has just one count. The chain couples TRBV7-2 to TRBJ2-7, with 7 bases matching TRBD2. The junction had 4 bases not matched to a gene; V was cut back by 0 bases and J by 2 bases. The length of the CDR3 is 15 residues. CDR1 SGHTA and CDR2 FQGNSA come from the germline V gene. CDR3 DNA: TGTGCCAGCAGCTTAGCCCCGGGGGGTCCCTACGAGCAGTACTTC. This gives the protein CASSLAPGGPYEQYF.

As concerns this clone: One junction end disagrees with the germline gene, perhaps due to a read error. The chain couples TRBV29-1 to TRBJ2-1; D perhaps matches TRBD2 (6 bases). CDR1 is SQVTM and CDR2 is ANQGSEA in the germline V gene. This CDR3 is 15 amino acids long. DNA for the CDR3: TGCAGCGTAATCGGGACTCTCCAGTCCTCCAATGAGCAGTTCTTC. It encodes CSVIGTLQSSNEQFF.

The V call is TRBV5-1, the J call TRBJ1-3, with D possibly being TRBD1 (5 bases). CDR1 is SGHRS, CDR2 YFSETQ, per germline. The CDR3 length is 16 residues. Trimming took off 0 bases at V and 1 base at J, with 11 bases between the two ends. The CDR3, as DNA: TGCGCCAGCAGCTTGGCCAGCGGGACTTCTGGAAACACCATATATTTT. It specifies CASSLASGTSGNTIYF. Full variable domain (remainder filled in from reference TRBV5-1 and TRBJ1-3): KAGVTQTPRYLIKTRGQQVTLSCSPISGHRSVSWYQQTPGQGLQFLFEYFSETQRNKGNFPGRFSGRQFSNSRSEMNVSTLELGDSALYLCASSLASGTSGNTIYFGEGSWLTVV.

The chain links TRBV7-9 to TRBJ1-5; weak D call: TRBD1 (5 bases). Germline V CDR1 and CDR2: SEHNR, FQNEAQ (reference sequence). The V gene lost 5 bases and the J gene lost 2 bases, with 19 bases spanning the gap. This CDR3 comprises 17 residues. The CDR3 loop is CASSRSPGPWGNQPQHF. CDR3 nucleotide sequence: TGTGCCAGCAGCCGAAGTCCGGGACCTTGGGGCAATCAGCCCCAGCATTTT.

This clone was seen only once. The genes are TRBV28 and TRBJ2-3; no firm D call. With 1 base removed from V and 5 bases from J, the gap between germline ends came to 7 bases. From germline, CDR1 is MDHEN and CDR2 SYDVKM. The CDR3 is 13 amino acids. In nucleotides, the CDR3 is TGTGCCAGCAGTTTATCAGGCGGAGATACGCAGTATTTT. Translation gives CASSLSGGDTQYF.

The chain joins TRBV28 to TRBJ2-5, with D perhaps matching TRBD1 (5 bases). Germline V CDR1 and CDR2: MDHEN, SYDVKM. The CDR3 is 13 amino acids. Deletions cut 6 bases from V and 5 bases from J, with 13 bases between. CDR3 nucleotide sequence: TGTGCCAGCAGCCCCCAGGGCCCGGAGACCCAGTACTTC. This sequence encodes CASSPQGPETQYF.

In the case of this clone: Other DNA sequences in the same sample also yield this CDR3. The chain combines TRBV5-1 with TRBJ2-1, with 10 bases identical to TRBD2. V dropped 0 bases and J dropped 0; count of bases not matched to a gene: 3. Germline CDR1 SGHRS, CDR2 YFSETQ. This CDR3 is 17 amino acids long. This CDR3 is CASSLALAGISYNEQFF. Written as DNA, the CDR3 is TGCGCCAGCAGCTTGGCACTAGCGGGAATCTCCTACAATGAGCAGTTCTTC.

The rearrangement joins TRBV5-1 to TRBJ2-7; 7 nucleotides match TRBD2. This CDR3 region has 15 residues. In germline, CDR1 is SGHRS, CDR2 YFSETQ. V lost 4 bases to trimming and J lost 7 bases; unmatched junction nucleotides: 14. The CDR3 DNA reads as TGCGCCAGCAGCATCTCCCCCCCGGGGGGTGGAGAGCAGTACTTC. It codes for CASSISPPGGGEQYF.

This chain joins TRBV28 and TRBJ1-3; tentatively, D is TRBD1 (6 bases). This CDR3 has 15 amino acids. The V end lost 2 bases, the J end lost 9 bases, and 17 bases lay between the germline ends. Germline V CDR1 and CDR2: MDHEN, SYDVKM. This chain's CDR3 is CASSLPGAHWGTIYF. The CDR3, as DNA: TGTGCCAGCAGTTTACCAGGGGCGCATTGGGGCACCATATATTTT.

The chain joins TRBV7-6 to TRBJ2-7, with 10 bases lining up with TRBD1. The trim removed 4 bases at V and 6 bases at J, leaving 9 bases unmatched. Germline V gives CDR1 SGHVS, CDR2 FNYEAQ. CDR3 length: 15 residues. The CDR3 reads CASSSAGTGVGEQYF. The CDR3 region has the DNA TGTGCCAGCAGCTCGGCCGGGACAGGGGTCGGCGAGCAGTACTTC.

In DNA form, the CDR3 reads TGTGCCAGCAGCGCGGAGTGGGTTGGCTTGGGGGCAGGAGAGCAGTTCTTC. It specifies CASSAEWVGLGAGEQFF. V and J are TRBV5-6 and TRBJ2-1; D may be TRBD1 (6 bases). Trimming took off 4 bases at V and 10 bases at J, with 27 bases between the two ends. Germline values: CDR1 SGHDT, CDR2 YYEEEE. The CDR3 has 17 amino acids.

The V and J genes are TRBV2 and TRBJ2-6; the D gene is possibly TRBD1 (5 bases). Germline values: CDR1 SNHLY, CDR2 FYNNEI. This CDR3 contains 16 residues. V was cut by 2 bases and J by 0 bases, with 8 bases left in between. CDR3 sequence: CASSEWTSSGANVLTF. In nucleotides, the CDR3 is TGTGCCAGCAGTGAATGGACAAGCTCTGGGGCCAACGTCCTGACTTTC.

V is TRBV7-9 and J is TRBJ1-5; the D is unclear. V was cut by 1 base and J by 6 bases, with 13 bases left in between. CDR3 length: 15 amino acids. The V gene's germline CDR1 is SEHNR and CDR2 FQNEAQ (reference sequence). The CDR3 sequence is CASSLVPGSGQPQHF. The CDR3, as DNA: TGTGCCAGCAGCTTAGTTCCGGGGTCGGGTCAGCCCCAGCATTTT.

V is TRBV5-6 and J is TRBJ2-7; unclear D gene. Trimming cost V 1 base and J 5 bases, with 16 bases left between them. This CDR3 has 15 residues. Germline-derived CDR1 and CDR2 are SGHDT and YYEEEE. The CDR3 loop is CASSLRPSSIDEQYF. CDR3 coding DNA: TGTGCCAGCAGCTTGAGGCCTAGTTCTATCGACGAGCAGTACTTC.

In regard to this clone: Additional DNA sequences in this sample encode the identical CDR3. The rearrangement links TRBV5-1 to TRBJ2-7, with D possibly TRBD1 on 5 matching bases. This CDR3 contains 15 residues. Trimming removed 0 bases from V and 1 base from J, with 11 bases in between. Germline CDR1 reads SGHRS; CDR2 reads YFSETQ. The DNA of the CDR3 is TGCGCCAGCAGCTTGGGGCAGGGCCGATCCTACGAGCAGTACTTC. Translating it yields CASSLGQGRSYEQYF.

This chain connects TRBV28 to TRBJ2-7; D is ambiguous. Trimming removed 3 bases at V and 4 bases at J, with 10 bases between. Germline CDR1 is MDHEN and CDR2 is SYDVKM. The CDR3 is 13 amino acids. The CDR3 loop is CASSFGPQYEQYF. CDR3 bases: TGTGCCAGCAGTTTTGGCCCCCAATACGAGCAGTACTTC.

The chain links TRBV10-1 to TRBJ1-1, with D possibly matching TRBD1 (6 bases). Germline V gene sequence: CDR1 WNHNN, CDR2 SYGVQD (reference sequence). CDR3 length equals 13 residues. V dropped 9 bases and J dropped 6 bases, with 17 bases sitting between them. The CDR3 DNA is TGCGCCAGTTCAACAGGGTTGGCGGCTGAAGCTTTCTTT. Encoded protein: CASSTGLAAEAFF.

V gene TRBV6-1 combines with J gene TRBJ2-6, with a weak D call TRBD1 (5 bases). The CDR3 spans 15 residues. CDR1 and CDR2 from the germline V gene are MNHNS and SASEGT. Trimming took off 2 bases at V and 4 bases at J, with 9 bases between the two ends. The CDR3 here is CASSEQGAGANVLTF. CDR3 nucleotides: TGTGCCAGCAGTGAACAGGGCGCCGGGGCCAACGTCCTGACTTTC.